Following are 26 T cell receptor beta chains from one sample sequenced in a study of blood T cell repertoires in COVID-19. Method: immunoSEQ multiplex PCR; TCRdb's copy keeps in-frame clones and lacks some. The sample has 140,000 or so clones; around 89% are singletons. What was sequenced was peripheral blood. The source is a woman aged 60-75 years with active COVID-19.

This clone was recorded a few times. The chain recombines TRBV5-4 with TRBJ2-3; tentative D call: TRBD2 (6 bases). V was shortened by 3 bases and J by 4 bases, with 15 bases between the two germline ends. This CDR3 has 15 residues. The germline gives CDR1 SGHNT, CDR2 YYREEE (reference sequence). The chain's CDR3 is CASSYGAGSADTQYF. Here the CDR3 DNA reads TGTGCCAGCAGCTACGGGGCGGGAAGCGCAGATACGCAGTATTTT.

The chain combines TRBV4-1 with TRBJ1-5; 7 bases line up with TRBD1. Trimming removed 0 bases from V and 7 bases from J; junction bases left unmatched: 6. The CDR3 consists of 15 residues. Germline CDR1 MGHRA, CDR2 YSYEKL. This chain's CDR3 is CASSQDWRGQQPQHF. CDR3 DNA sequence: TGCGCCAGCAGCCAAGATTGGAGGGGGCAGCAGCCCCAGCATTTT.

This chain joins TRBV19 and TRBJ2-3; D is perhaps TRBD2 (6 bases). Trimming shortened V by 3 bases and J by 1 base, and 11 bases separated the two germline ends. This CDR3 region has 15 residues. CDR1 and CDR2 (germline): LNHDA, SQIVND (reference sequence). As DNA, the CDR3 is TGTGCCAGTAGTATGGGCGGGGCCGGCACAGATACGCAGTATTTT. Residues: CASSMGGAGTDTQYF.

This clone has a handful of counts. The V gene is TRBV5-5, the J gene TRBJ1-4, with D maybe TRBD1 (6 bases). Trimming pared 4 bases from V and 10 bases from J, leaving 20 bases between. The CDR3 is made up of 15 amino acids. CDR1 and CDR2 from the germline V gene are SGHKS and YYEKEE (reference sequence). CDR3 region: CASSNYTGSVRKLFF. CDR3 sequence (DNA): TGTGCCAGCAGCAATTATACAGGGTCGGTGAGAAAACTGTTTTTT.

The chain has TRBV28 and TRBJ2-3, with TRBD2 identical over 14 bases. Germline values: CDR1 MDHEN, CDR2 SYDVKM. CDR3 size: 19 residues. Trimming at V came to 7 bases and at J to 1 base, leaving 13 bases not matched to a gene. The CDR3 nucleotides read TGTGCCAGCACCTTCGGGACTAGCGGGAGAGGGGGGGGCACAGATACGCAGTATTTT. This codes for CASTFGTSGRGGGTDTQYF. The variable domain in full, with the rest retrieved from reference TRBV28 and TRBJ2-3, is DVKVTQSSRYLVKRTGEKVFLECVQDMDHENMFWYRQDPGLGLRLIYFSYDVKMKEKGDIPEGYSVSREKKERFSLILESASTNQTSMYLCASTFGTSGRGGGTDTQYFGPGTRLTVL.

This sequence joins TRBV7-7 and TRBJ2-1; 9 bases match TRBD2. The trim removed 5 bases at V and 8 bases at J, leaving 13 bases unmatched. CDR1 and CDR2 (germline): SSHAT, FNYEAQ (reference sequence). This CDR3 spans 16 amino acids. The CDR3 reads CASSTRMGTSFDEQFF. The DNA for the CDR3 is TGTGCCAGCAGCACCCGTATGGGGACTAGCTTCGATGAGCAGTTCTTC.

This sequence joins TRBV5-4 and TRBJ1-2, with 9 bases matching TRBD1. Per germline, CDR1 SGHNT and CDR2 YYREEE (reference sequence). The ends lost 0 bases at V and 5 bases at J; junction bases unmatched: 5. This CDR3 spans 15 amino acids. For the CDR3, the DNA is TGTGCCAGCAGCTTGGACAGGGGGCCAAATTATGGCTACACCTTC. This codes for CASSLDRGPNYGYTF. Together with reference TRBV5-4 and TRBJ1-2, the CDR3 gives the full variable domain: ETGVTQSPTHLIKTRGQQVTLRCSSQSGHNTVSWYQQALGQGPQFIFQYYREEENGRGNFPPRFSGLQFPNYSSELNVNALELDDSALYLCASSLDRGPNYGYTFGSGTRLTVV.

The CDR3 DNA reads as TGTGCCAGCAGTTCGAGCGGTCCTACCTACGAGCAGTACTTC. Protein product: CASSSSGPTYEQYF. The chain uses TRBV6-5 and TRBJ2-7; D is perhaps TRBD2 (5 bases). The V end was cut by 4 bases, the J end by 2 bases, with 12 bases between. The CDR3 contains 14 residues. Germline loops: CDR1 MNHEY, CDR2 SVGAGI.

In this sample, this clone turned up a few times. V gene TRBV11-2 combines with J gene TRBJ2-3; 7 bases align to TRBD2. The trim removed 4 bases at V and 0 bases at J, leaving 13 bases unmatched. From germline, CDR1 is SGHAT and CDR2 FQNNGV. The CDR3 has 18 amino acids. CDR3 protein: CASSYVALALSSTDTQYF. The CDR3 DNA sequence: TGTGCCAGCAGCTACGTAGCACTAGCGTTATCTAGCACAGATACGCAGTATTTT.

This sequence joins TRBV18 and TRBJ2-2; 11 bases are shared with TRBD2. The CDR3 is made up of 19 amino acids. Losses at the gene ends were 5 bases for V and 0 bases for J; bases not matched to a gene: 11. From germline, CDR1 is KGHSH and CDR2 LQKENI. CDR3 protein: CASSSQASGRLANTGELFF. The CDR3 bases are TGTGCCAGCTCATCACAGGCTAGCGGGAGGCTGGCGAACACCGGGGAGCTGTTTTTT.

V gene TRBV19 combines with J gene TRBJ1-5, with a tentative D call TRBD1 (6 bases). Germline lookup yields CDR1 LNHDA and CDR2 SQIVND (reference sequence). V was pared by 7 bases and J by 7 bases, with 17 bases between. This CDR3 spans 14 amino acids. Here the CDR3 DNA reads TGTGCCAGTACCCCGGGCAGGGGACGACAGCCCCAGCATTTT. It specifies CASTPGRGRQPQHF. Complete variable domain (other parts from reference TRBV19 and TRBJ1-5): DGGITQSPKYLFRKEGQNVTLSCEQNLNHDAMYWYRQDPGQGLRLIYYSQIVNDFQKGDIAEGYSVSREKKESFPLTVTSAQKNPTAFYLCASTPGRGRQPQHFGDGTRLSIL.

The chain carries TRBV4-1 and TRBJ1-4; 8 nucleotides match TRBD1. The CDR3 is 18 amino acids. V trimming: 4 bases; J trimming: 7 bases; junction bases outside the gene matches: 17. The germline V gene encodes CDR1 MGHRA and CDR2 YSYEKL. The CDR3 loop reads CASSLPGGAAAVGEKLFF. The CDR3 DNA reads as TGCGCCAGCAGCCTACCAGGGGGCGCGGCGGCGGTGGGTGAAAAACTGTTTTTT.

The V call is TRBV6-5, the J call TRBJ1-1; 8 nucleotides align to TRBD1. J lost 0 bases, V lost 3 bases, and 6 bases had no gene match. The CDR3 loop spans 16 amino acids. Germline V gives CDR1 MNHEY, CDR2 SVGAGI. CDR3 in DNA: TGTGCCAGCAGTTATCGGACAGGGTCAATGAACACTGAAGCTTTCTTT. Its protein product is CASSYRTGSMNTEAFF.

As to this clone: Compared with germline, one end of the junction differs, possibly owing to a read error. The V and J genes are TRBV5-5 and TRBJ2-7; 15 positions agree with TRBD2. CDR1 and CDR2 from the germline V gene are SGHKS and YYEKEE (reference sequence). The CDR3 is 15 amino acids. CDR3 coding DNA: TGTGCCAGCAGCTTGGGGCGTGGACTAGCGGGAGGGGGACACTTC. This encodes CASSLGRGLAGGGHF.

This chain connects TRBV15 to TRBJ1-3, with 8 nucleotides matching TRBD1. The CDR3 length is 15 residues. Unmatched junction bases numbered 5, after V lost 7 bases and J lost 0 bases. Germline lookup yields CDR1 LNHNV and CDR2 YYDKDF (reference sequence). CDR3 bases: TGTGCCACCATATCCGGGACAGGCTCTGGAAACACCATATATTTT. This translates into CATISGTGSGNTIYF.

V and J are TRBV5-4 and TRBJ1-2, with D maybe TRBD1 (6 bases). The CDR3 has 13 residues. Trimming removed 1 base from V and 4 bases from J, with 8 bases in between. Germline CDR1 SGHNT, CDR2 YYREEE (reference sequence). CDR3 in amino acids: CASSLLGGYGYTF. The CDR3 DNA sequence: TGTGCCAGCAGCTTGTTAGGGGGCTATGGCTACACCTTC.

This clone was recorded only once. The V and J genes are TRBV29-1 and TRBJ1-2; 11 bases match TRBD1. Germline V gene data show CDR1 as SQVTM and CDR2 as ANQGSEA. Trimming at V came to 1 base and at J to 4 bases, leaving 11 bases not matched to a gene. The CDR3 contains 17 residues. The CDR3 protein is CSVEALPGTGGSYGYTF. The CDR3 nucleotides read TGCAGCGTTGAAGCCCTTCCCGGGACAGGGGGTTCCTATGGCTACACCTTC.

The chain employs TRBV6-2 or TRBV6-3 and TRBJ1-4; no clear D. Germline V CDR1 and CDR2: MNHEY, SVGEGT. The CDR3 extends over 15 amino acids. Deletions cut 0 bases from V and 7 bases from J, with 12 bases between. The CDR3 DNA sequence: TGTGCCAGCAGTTACTCTCTCCCCGGGAGTGAAAAACTGTTTTTT. Translated, it gives CASSYSLPGSEKLFF.

This clone was seen just once. The V and J genes are TRBV5-1 and TRBJ2-7, with TRBD2 matching 10 bases. The CDR3 loop spans 18 amino acids. Germline-derived CDR1 and CDR2 are SGHRS and YFSETQ. After removal of 4 bases from V and 1 base from J, the junction contained 14 bases not matched to a gene. The CDR3 loop is CASSPLPARAGGSYEQYF. CDR3 DNA sequence: TGCGCCAGCAGCCCCCTTCCGGCTAGAGCGGGGGGGTCCTACGAGCAGTACTTC.

The chain joins TRBV5-6 to TRBJ2-3; TRBD1 matches 7 bases. V was pared by 4 bases and J by 0 bases, with 5 bases of the junction left unmatched. This CDR3 is 15 amino acids long. In germline, CDR1 is SGHDT, CDR2 YYEEEE. The CDR3 DNA reads as TGTGCCAGCAGCCCGACAGGGTTTAGCACAGATACGCAGTATTTT. Translation gives CASSPTGFSTDTQYF.

The chain joins TRBV14 to TRBJ2-1; TRBD2 aligns across 11 bases. With V trimmed by 1 base and J by 3 bases, 2 bases remained unmatched. CDR1 is SGHDN and CDR2 is FVKESK in the germline V gene. The CDR3 extends over 16 amino acids. Here the CDR3 reads CASSQGLAGYYNEQFF. The CDR3 DNA sequence: TGTGCCAGCAGCCAAGGACTAGCGGGGTACTACAATGAGCAGTTCTTC.

The chain couples TRBV5-5 to TRBJ2-3; no reliable D call. The V end lost 2 bases, the J end lost 2 bases, and 12 bases lay between the germline ends. There are 15 residues in the CDR3. Germline V CDR1 and CDR2: SGHKS, YYEKEE (reference sequence). CDR3 sequence reads: CASSLGGTSTDTQYF. The CDR3 coding sequence is TGTGCCAGCAGCTTAGGCGGAACCTCCACAGATACGCAGTATTTT.

This chain links TRBV4-3 with TRBJ2-1; no firm D call. The CDR3 runs 15 residues. Germline lookup yields CDR1 LGHNA and CDR2 YSLEER. The V end was cut by 1 base, the J end by 4 bases, with 11 bases between. DNA for the CDR3: TGCGCCAGCAGCCAAGTGGCTGGAGTTTACAATGAGCAGTTCTTC. This translates into CASSQVAGVYNEQFF.

The chain uses TRBV29-1 and TRBJ2-3, with D possibly being TRBD1 (6 bases). The germline gives CDR1 SQVTM, CDR2 ANQGSEA. Trimming pared 8 bases from V and 0 bases from J, leaving 12 bases between. This CDR3 is built from 13 residues. As DNA, the CDR3 is TGCAGCCAGGACAGCTATAGCACAGATACGCAGTATTTT. Protein product: CSQDSYSTDTQYF.

The CDR3 nucleotides read TGTGCCAGCAGTGAAGGAGGGGAGACCCAGTACTTC. This sequence encodes CASSEGGETQYF. The gene calls are TRBV6-1 and TRBJ2-5, with D perhaps matching TRBD2 (5 bases). The CDR3 is made up of 12 amino acids. Germline CDR1 is MNHNS and CDR2 is SASEGT. V was cut by 1 base and J by 5 bases, with 5 bases left in between.

This clone was detected only once. The CDR3 spells CAEGRTGETQYF. CDR3 in DNA: TGTGCGGAGGGGCGGACAGGGGAGACCCAGTACTTC. The genes are TRBV6-5 and TRBJ2-5; TRBD1 aligns across 8 bases. Germline CDR1 reads MNHEY; CDR2 reads SVGAGI. CDR3 length: 12 residues.